A selection of T cell receptor beta chains follows, all from one sample in a study of T cell repertoires in cytomegalovirus infection. TCRdb re-called the reads with MiXCR, one entry per CDR3 protein. Here the sample spans about 160,000 distinct CDR3 sequences, about 22% being singletons. These receptors lack a known antigen. Material: CD8+ T cells from cultured PBMCs, obtained from culture after CMV antigen stimulation. All receptors derive from a human donor in good health (CMV status not recorded). Some clones in this sample may be carry-over from other donors' samples. The CDR3 runs from the conserved cysteine through the conserved F or W. The order of the fields is V gene, clone size, D gene, J gene, CDR3 protein, CDR3 DNA. A D gene is named only where the DNA matches it firmly. Only part of the rows carry a size: once, few, many, or a class if the clone is expanded.

TRBV6-2/TRBV6-3	few	.	TRBJ2-7	CASSDKTGPPPPYEQYF	TGTGCCAGCAGTGATAAGACAGGCCCGCCTCCCCCCTACGAGCAGTACTTC
TRBV7-2	.	.	TRBJ2-7	CASSFTEPYEQYF	TGTGCCAGCAGCTTTACGGAGCCCTACGAGCAGTACTTC
TRBV12-3/TRBV12-4	.	TRBD1	TRBJ1-2	CASSWAGGDYGYTF	TGTGCCAGCAGTTGGGCAGGGGGAGACTATGGCTACACCTTC
TRBV14	few	TRBD1	TRBJ1-2	CASSPTDRDPGYTF	TGTGCCAGCAGCCCCACTGACAGGGATCCTGGCTACACCTTC
TRBV7-2	few	TRBD1	TRBJ1-5	CASSQQGGNQPQHF	TGTGCCAGCAGCCAACAGGGGGGCAATCAGCCCCAGCATTTT
TRBV27	.	TRBD2	TRBJ2-7	CASSLYRGGSYEQYF	TGTGCCAGCAGTTTATATCGGGGGGGGTCCTACGAGCAGTACTTC
TRBV7-8	many	TRBD1	TRBJ2-7	CASSTDRLSYEQYF	TGTGCCAGCAGCACGGACAGGCTGAGCTACGAGCAGTACTTC
TRBV6-6	.	TRBD2	TRBJ2-1	CASGRAGVSYNEQFF	TGTGCCAGCGGGCGAGCGGGGGTTTCCTACAATGAGCAGTTCTTC
TRBV7-2	few	TRBD2	TRBJ2-3	CASSLGTSGGAVTQYF	TGTGCCAGCAGCTTAGGCACTAGCGGGGGGGCCGTTACGCAGTATTTT
TRBV9	.	.	TRBJ1-5	CASSAEIQTNQPQHF	TGTGCCAGCAGCGCCGAGATACAGACTAATCAGCCCCAGCATTTT
TRBV7-8	many	TRBD2	TRBJ2-7	CASSLATQSKGRGIYEQYF	TGTGCCAGCAGCTTAGCTACCCAATCTAAGGGGAGGGGAATCTACGAGCAGTACTTC
TRBV7-9	few	TRBD2	TRBJ2-2	CASSAPGLAGGNTGELFF	TGTGCCAGCAGCGCCCCGGGACTAGCGGGGGGGAACACCGGGGAGCTGTTTTTT
TRBV20-1	.	.	TRBJ2-1	CSARGPLAEQFF	TGCAGTGCTAGAGGACCTCTAGCGGAGCAGTTCTTC
TRBV27	.	.	TRBJ2-3	CASSEGDASTDTQYF	TGTGCCAGCAGCGAGGGGGATGCTAGCACAGATACGCAGTATTTT
TRBV7-8	few	.	TRBJ1-5	CASSLVQGPRRGPQHF	TGTGCCAGCAGCTTAGTTCAGGGGCCCCGGCGAGGGCCCCAGCATTTT
TRBV11-2	.	TRBD1	TRBJ1-2	CASSLGTGNVGYGYTF	TGTGCCAGCAGCTTAGGGACAGGGAATGTTGGGTATGGCTACACCTTC
TRBV28	.	.	TRBJ1-3	CASSSEWPNSGNTIYF	TGTGCCAGCAGTTCTGAGTGGCCGAACTCTGGAAACACCATATATTTT
TRBV4-2	.	TRBD2	TRBJ2-1	CASSQERGDYNEQFF	TGTGCCAGCAGCCAAGAGCGGGGGGACTACAATGAGCAGTTCTTC
TRBV24-1	many	TRBD1	TRBJ2-1	CATSDLDRALNNEQFF	TGTGCCACCAGTGACCTCGACAGGGCTCTGAACAATGAGCAGTTCTTC
TRBV15	.	.	TRBJ2-2	CATSIGGTNTGELFF	TGTGCCACCAGCATCGGCGGGACGAACACCGGGGAGCTGTTTTTT
TRBV7-8	.	TRBD1	TRBJ2-4	CASSLRGQQIAKNIQYF	TGTGCCAGCAGCTTAAGGGGACAGCAGATAGCCAAAAACATTCAGTACTTC
TRBV7-8	.	TRBD2	TRBJ2-1	CASSSAPVAGEGSYNEQFF	TGTGCCAGCAGCTCCGCCCCGGTAGCGGGAGAAGGCTCCTACAATGAGCAGTTCTTC
TRBV12-3/TRBV12-4	few	.	TRBJ2-7	CASSFGGTYEQYF	TGTGCCAGCAGTTTTGGGGGCACCTACGAGCAGTACTTC
TRBV25-1	.	.	TRBJ1-1	CASSEFVGGTPYGTEAFF	TGTGCCAGCAGTGAATTTGTAGGGGGGACACCTTATGGCACTGAAGCTTTCTTT
TRBV7-2	.	.	TRBJ2-7	CASSLALAYEQYF	TGTGCCAGCAGCTTAGCTCTTGCCTACGAGCAGTACTTC
TRBV14	.	.	TRBJ1-4	CASSPLRGVDTVEKLFF	TGTGCCAGCAGCCCATTGCGGGGCGTTGATACAGTTGAAAAACTGTTTTTT
TRBV12-3/TRBV12-4	.	.	TRBJ1-1	CASSFSGFRYGAEAFF	TGTGCCAGCAGTTTTTCGGGGTTCCGATACGGGGCTGAAGCTTTCTTT
TRBV6-2/TRBV6-3	.	.	TRBJ2-1	CASSYRGYSNEQFF	TGTGCCAGCAGTTACCGGGGGTATAGTAATGAGCAGTTCTTC
TRBV28	few	TRBD1	TRBJ1-1	CASTLQSRGGVEAFF	TGTGCCAGCACCCTGCAGAGCAGGGGGGGAGTTGAAGCTTTCTTT
TRBV7-9	few	TRBD1	TRBJ1-4	CASSHPLSGGSATNEKLFF	TGTGCCAGCAGCCATCCCCTTTCAGGGGGCAGCGCAACTAATGAAAAACTGTTTTTT
TRBV12-3/TRBV12-4	.	TRBD1	TRBJ2-4	CASSLRDRVIDIQYF	TGTGCCAGCAGTTTGCGGGACAGGGTTATCGACATTCAGTACTTC
TRBV3-1	.	TRBD1	TRBJ2-5	CASSHRDRVQETQYF	TGTGCCAGCAGCCACCGGGACAGGGTTCAAGAGACCCAGTACTTC
TRBV2	few	.	TRBJ1-5	CASSRGLPETYSNQPQHF	TGTGCCAGCAGTCGGGGACTCCCAGAGACTTATAGCAATCAGCCCCAGCATTTT
TRBV12-3/TRBV12-4	.	.	TRBJ1-1	CASSQKNTEAFF	TGTGCCAGCAGCCAGAAGAACACTGAAGCTTTCTTT
TRBV6-2/TRBV6-3	few	.	TRBJ2-7	CASRSDRDRSYEQYF	TGTGCCAGCAGAAGTGACCGGGACCGTTCCTACGAGCAGTACTTC
TRBV7-9	medium-sized	.	TRBJ2-3	CASSLRSGTDTQYF	TGTGCCAGCAGCTTGAGAAGCGGCACAGATACGCAGTATTTT
TRBV5-6	.	.	TRBJ2-1	CASSLEGRGYNEQFF	TGTGCCAGCAGCTTGGAAGGCAGGGGTTACAATGAGCAGTTCTTC
TRBV7-9	.	TRBD2	TRBJ2-1	CASSLDRGELMEQFF	TGTGCCAGCAGCTTAGACCGGGGGGAGTTGATGGAGCAGTTCTTC
TRBV7-2	.	.	TRBJ2-1	CASSPEARVSNEQFF	TGTGCCAGCAGCCCCGAGGCTAGGGTTTCAAATGAGCAGTTCTTC
TRBV5-6	.	.	TRBJ1-1	CASSLEGTRGAFF	TGTGCCAGCAGCTTGGAGGGAACCCGGGGAGCTTTCTTT
TRBV4-1	.	TRBD1	TRBJ2-7	CASSQGTGLIYEQYF	TGCGCCAGCAGCCAAGGGACAGGGCTCATCTACGAGCAGTACTTC
TRBV4-1	few	.	TRBJ1-1	CASSLGGGSEAFF	TGCGCCAGCAGTCTAGGGGGGGGCTCTGAAGCTTTCTTT